The 9 T cell receptor beta chains presented below share a single source sample, sequenced in a study of blood T cell repertoires in COVID-19. Sequencing used immunoSEQ multiplex PCR; TCRdb keeps in-frame clones, though not all of them. The table includes roughly 230,000 clones, about 85% detected once. Sequencing used peripheral blood. The receptor set was obtained from a man aged 40-49 years with acute or convalescent COVID-19.

Here the CDR3 reads CASSQELREKLFF. As DNA, the CDR3 is TGTGCCAGCAGCCAAGAATTGAGGGAAAAACTGTTTTTT. The chain carries TRBV3-1 (or the pseudogene TRBV3-2) and TRBJ1-4; no reliable D call. This CDR3 has 13 amino acids. Trimming removed 0 bases at V and 8 bases at J, with 7 bases between. The germline V gene has CDR1 LGHDT and CDR2 YNNKEL (reference sequence).

This clone appeared a single time. The chain has TRBV6-6 and TRBJ1-5; 9 positions match TRBD1. The germline gives CDR1 MNHNY, CDR2 SVGAGI (reference sequence). The trim removed 5 bases at V and 3 bases at J, leaving 2 bases unmatched. The CDR3 totals 14 residues. The CDR3 region is CASSGQGFNQPQHF. The DNA of the CDR3 is TGTGCCAGCAGTGGACAGGGGTTCAATCAGCCCCAGCATTTT.

This clone has only a few counts. The J gene is TRBJ2-2, the V gene TRBV28, with no clear D. Trimming cost V 4 bases and J 8 bases, with 14 bases left between them. Germline CDR1 MDHEN, CDR2 SYDVKM. The CDR3 is 14 amino acids. The CDR3 bases are TGTGCCAGCAGTTCCCCGAACCGAGGAGGGGAGCTGTTTTTT. It yields the protein CASSSPNRGGELFF.

The rearrangement uses TRBV6-2 or TRBV6-3 and TRBJ1-1; D possibly corresponds to TRBD1 (5 bases). The CDR3 consists of 13 residues. Trimming removed 2 bases from V and 4 bases from J, with 8 bases in between. Per the germline V gene, CDR1 is MNHEY and CDR2 is SVGEGT. CDR3 sequence (DNA): TGTGCCAGCAGTTACGACAGTGTCACTGAAGCTTTCTTT. Its translation is CASSYDSVTEAFF.

V is TRBV7-3 and J is TRBJ2-3, with D possibly TRBD1 on 7 matching bases. Trimming took off 5 bases at V and 6 bases at J, with 9 bases between the two ends. Germline V gives CDR1 SGHTA, CDR2 FQGTGA. This CDR3 comprises 12 residues. This CDR3 is CASSPGGDTQYF. The CDR3 region has the DNA TGTGCCAGCAGCCCAGGGGGGGATACGCAGTATTTT.

V and J are TRBV5-1 and TRBJ2-6; a possible D gene is TRBD1 (7 bases). Looked up from germline, CDR1 is SGHRS and CDR2 is YFSETQ. Deletions cut 3 bases from V and 2 bases from J, with 12 bases between. The CDR3 length is 16 residues. The CDR3 protein is CASSSDREAGANVLTF. CDR3 nucleotide sequence: TGCGCCAGCAGCTCAGACAGGGAGGCTGGGGCCAACGTCCTGACTTTC.

The chain employs TRBV10-3 and TRBJ2-1; 7 bases match TRBD2. Per germline, CDR1 ENHRY and CDR2 SYGVKD. This CDR3 contains 14 residues. The trim removed 5 bases at V and 9 bases at J, leaving 10 bases unmatched. The CDR3 DNA reads as TGTGCCATCAGTTCCGGGACTACCTACGGTGAGCAGTTCTTC. As protein: CAISSGTTYGEQFF.

This chain uses TRBV2 with TRBJ2-7, with 7 bases matching TRBD1. Germline V gene data show CDR1 as SNHLY and CDR2 as FYNNEI. There are 13 residues in the CDR3. The V gene end was trimmed by 4 bases and the J gene end by 5 bases; junction bases not matched to a gene: 5. The CDR3 coding sequence is TGTGCCAGCAGTGCTCGGACAGGCCACGAGCAGTACTTC. It specifies CASSARTGHEQYF.

This chain uses TRBV5-6 with TRBJ1-6; TRBD1 aligns across 10 bases. Germline V gene sequence: CDR1 SGHDT, CDR2 YYEEEE. This CDR3 region has 17 residues. Trimming took 4 bases from V and 0 from J; bases not matched to a gene: 4. The CDR3: CASSPGQGSSYNSPLHF. The CDR3 coding sequence is TGTGCCAGCAGCCCGGGACAGGGGTCCTCCTATAATTCACCCCTCCACTTT.